These T cell receptor beta chains were read from a single sample in a study of beta chain features in type 1 diabetes. The table came from immunoSEQ multiplex PCR; TCRdb's copy has only in-frame clones and leaves some out. Counted here are 850,000 to 900,000 clones, roughly a sixth occurring once; the ten biggest clones make up about 0.02%. Sequenced input: naive CD4+ T cells from blood. The receptors shown here come from a woman younger than 30 in good health. CDR3s include the opening cysteine and the closing phenylalanine or tryptophan. Fields, in order: V gene, D gene, J gene, CDR3 length, CDR3 protein. D genes are given only for firm matches.

TRBV5-1,TRBD1,TRBJ2-7,16,CASSPGQGSYSYEQYF
TRBV27,TRBD2,TRBJ2-5,16,CASRTGTSGMWETQYF
TRBV2,.,TRBJ2-3,13,CASTGLASDTQYF
TRBV27,.,TRBJ2-3,14,CASSRGLVADTQYF
TRBV9,.,TRBJ2-1,13,CASSGQANNEQFF
TRBV2,TRBD1,TRBJ1-5,15,CASSERGHSNQPQHF
TRBV5-1,TRBD2,TRBJ2-1,15,CASSPSTSGSKISFF
TRBV7-9,TRBD1,TRBJ1-4,15,CASSDRQGRREKLFF
TRBV29-1,.,TRBJ2-5,13,CSVVGSLLETQYF
TRBV28,.,TRBJ1-1,12,CASSFRNTEAFF
TRBV7-9,TRBD2,TRBJ2-1,15,CASSLLAGGQYEQFF
TRBV9,.,TRBJ2-3,12,CASSLMTSGQYF
TRBV19,.,TRBJ2-5,15,CASSASTGIGETQYF
TRBV7-9,TRBD2,TRBJ2-3,15,CASSRGSGNADTQYF
TRBV19,TRBD2,TRBJ2-1,14,CASRGLAGAGEQFF
TRBV25-1,.,TRBJ2-5,12,CANTRFWGQRYF
TRBV5-4,TRBD2,TRBJ2-2,16,CASSERGGGVTGELFF
TRBV6-1,.,TRBJ1-1,13,CASTREVNTEAFF
TRBV14,TRBD1,TRBJ2-5,15,CASSLMDRYQETQYF
TRBV5-8,TRBD1,TRBJ2-2,15,CASSKWTGASGELFF
TRBV7-2,.,TRBJ1-5,13,CASSLDLHQPQHF
TRBV5-4,TRBD2,TRBJ2-1,15,CASMPGTSGYNEQFF
TRBV7-9,.,TRBJ1-1,16,CASSFPSGGTNTEAFF
TRBV29-1,TRBD2,TRBJ2-7,14,CSVRGGLGVIEQYF
TRBV7-2,.,TRBJ2-3,13,CASSFRGADTQYF
TRBV5-1,TRBD2,TRBJ2-5,14,CASSSLAGSETQYF
TRBV4-1,.,TRBJ2-7,15,CASSQDPRKGGEQYF
TRBV5-4,TRBD1,TRBJ1-2,13,CASSLTGTVGYTF
TRBV13,.,TRBJ2-7,12,CASSLGRVEQYF
TRBV15,TRBD2,TRBJ2-3,17,CATSRDGSGSFTDTQYF
TRBV7-3,.,TRBJ2-4,13,CASSFSRRDIQYF
TRBV5-1,.,TRBJ2-5,13,CASSSRQEETQYF
TRBV7-3,.,TRBJ2-2,15,CASSPDGTNTGELFF
TRBV9,.,TRBJ2-2,16,CASSVTAGSDTGELFF
TRBV6-6,TRBD2,TRBJ2-5,16,CASSYNVLSGKETQYF
TRBV2,.,TRBJ2-3,13,CASSVGLVDTQYF
TRBV5-4,TRBD2,TRBJ2-5,14,CASSSTSEQETQYF
TRBV28,TRBD2,TRBJ2-7,14,CASSLGGSVYEQYF
TRBV27,.,TRBJ2-2,16,CASSLFGERYTGELFF
TRBV6-5,TRBD1,TRBJ2-1,13,CAARQGARFEQFF
TRBV7-6,.,TRBJ1-2,14,CASRLGVGTYGYTF
TRBV6-5,.,TRBJ2-1,15,CASSYSISRAGEQFF
TRBV7-2,.,TRBJ2-3,12,CASSRNGDTQYF
TRBV5-1,.,TRBJ1-1,13,CASSLEMNTEAFF
TRBV9,TRBD2,TRBJ2-2,16,CASSTRSGVNTGELFF
TRBV5-4,.,.,14,CASSHGGDQDEQYF
TRBV19,.,TRBJ1-5,14,CASSIEGVGQPQHF
TRBV9,TRBD1,TRBJ1-2,17,CASSVGATGGYSYGYTF
TRBV15,.,TRBJ1-5,17,CATSRAYPGDSNQPQHF